This TCR beta chain appears in the sequencing data of a study of CD8 T cells in Susac syndrome. About the research overall: Sequenced Susac syndrome patients included more than five with clinically active disease and fewer than 10 in remission.

The V gene's germline CDR1 is GTSNPN and CDR2 SVGIG (reference sequence). This CDR3 contains 12 residues. V lost 3 bases and J lost 4, with 9 bases in between. This clonotype was detected only once. Random hexamers were used to reverse transcribe the RNA input (about 0.5 to 1 ug). A multiplex approach, immunoSEQ multiplex PCR, amplified TCR beta CDR3 across 54 Vbeta and 13 Jbeta. TCRdb re-called the immunoSEQ multiplex PCR reads with MiXCR, one entry per CDR3 protein. Among more than 100,000 distinct CDR3 sequences, about 93% were seen once, and the ten largest hold 0.28%. The receptor was derived from a human donor with Susac syndrome. The chain carries TRBV30 and TRBJ1-1; weak D call: TRBD1 (5 bases). Material for sequencing was CD8+ T cells from PBMCs. CDR3 loop: CAWSQGTTEAFF. In DNA, the CDR3 is TGTGCCTGGAGCCAGGGTACCACTGAAGCTTTCTTT.